This entry concerns a single T cell receptor (beta chain). Its antigen remains unknown. The CDR3 length is 13 residues. Per the germline V gene, CDR1 is MDHEN and CDR2 is SYDVKM. V dropped 4 bases and J dropped 4; count of bases not matched to a gene: 2. This sample stems from a study of shared clonotypes between healthy human individuals. The overall study: Ranging from 18 to 49 in age, donors were two women and three men.

Study-level results: Only blood samples were collected, and tissue repertoires likely differ. Incomplete sequencing of sorted subsets was indicated by rarefaction despite large depth.

Using immunoSEQ multiplex PCR, the repertoire was profiled, and TCRdb retains in-frame clones only, with some absent. This table holds more than 600,000 clones, about 90% found once. Cells designated naive CD8 were CD45RO-negative and were positively selected for CCR7, with terminally differentiated effector memory CD45RA+ cells excluded. This TCR derives from a man between 25 and 39 years old in good health. The sequencing sample was made of naive CD8+ T cells sorted from blood. The chain is built from TRBV28 and TRBJ1-2; TRBD1 agrees at 8 bases. CDR3 protein: CASSYRGGYGYTF. In DNA, the CDR3 is TGTGCCAGCAGTTACAGGGGGGGCTATGGCTACACCTTC.